These T cell receptor beta chains were read from a single sample in a study of blood T cell repertoires in COVID-19. Profiled with immunoSEQ multiplex PCR; TCRdb holds only in-frame clones, not every one. The repertoire holds 100,000 to 150,000 clones, with roughly 90% as singletons. The sequenced material came from peripheral blood. The receptor source for this set is a man in his fifties with COVID-19, enrolled during active disease. Both conserved end residues are part of each CDR3. The order of the fields is J gene, clone size, D gene, V gene, CDR3 length, CDR3 protein, CDR3 DNA. D genes are given only for firm matches. Some rows have no size entry. The others give once, few or many, or a class for an expanded clone.

j_call: TRBJ1-1
clone_size: -
d_call: -
v_call: TRBV7-8
cdr3_length: 14
cdr3_aa: CASSSARQGPEAFF
cdr3_nt: TGTGCCAGCAGCTCGGCACGTCAGGGGCCTGAAGCTTTCTTT

j_call: TRBJ1-5
clone_size: once
d_call: TRBD1
v_call: TRBV19
cdr3_length: 14
cdr3_aa: CASSITGGNQPQHF
cdr3_nt: TGTGCCAGTAGTATAACAGGGGGCAATCAGCCCCAGCATTTT

j_call: TRBJ2-7
clone_size: -
d_call: -
v_call: TRBV21-1
cdr3_length: 16
cdr3_aa: CASSKGKGTGAYEQYF
cdr3_nt: TGTGCCAGCAGCAAAGGGAAGGGGACAGGGGCCTACGAGCAGTACTTC

j_call: TRBJ2-5
clone_size: -
d_call: -
v_call: TRBV29-1
cdr3_length: 13
cdr3_aa: CSVEGTDQETQYF
cdr3_nt: TGCAGCGTTGAAGGGACAGATCAAGAGACCCAGTACTTC

j_call: TRBJ1-1
clone_size: -
d_call: -
v_call: TRBV28
cdr3_length: 15
cdr3_aa: CASRGAGKMNTEAFF
cdr3_nt: TGTGCCAGCAGGGGGGCCGGGAAAATGAACACTGAAGCTTTCTTT

j_call: TRBJ2-5
clone_size: -
d_call: -
v_call: TRBV7-8
cdr3_length: 16
cdr3_aa: CASSPTRMRPQETQYF
cdr3_nt: TGTGCCAGCAGCCCCACCCGGATGAGGCCCCAAGAGACCCAGTACTTC

j_call: TRBJ2-5
clone_size: -
d_call: TRBD2
v_call: TRBV3-1/TRBV3-2
cdr3_length: 17
cdr3_aa: CASSQYPGLAGQETQYF
cdr3_nt: TGTGCCAGCAGCCAGTACCCGGGACTAGCGGGACAAGAGACCCAGTACTTC

j_call: TRBJ1-1
clone_size: -
d_call: -
v_call: TRBV7-2
cdr3_length: 13
cdr3_aa: CASSFAQYTEAFF
cdr3_nt: TGTGCCAGCAGCTTCGCCCAGTACACTGAAGCTTTCTTT

j_call: TRBJ2-1
clone_size: -
d_call: TRBD1
v_call: TRBV24-1
cdr3_length: 14
cdr3_aa: CATSAWTGSHEQFF
cdr3_nt: TGTGCCACCAGTGCATGGACAGGGAGCCATGAGCAGTTCTTC

j_call: TRBJ1-2
clone_size: -
d_call: TRBD1
v_call: TRBV5-1
cdr3_length: 12
cdr3_aa: CASSLGTGHLSF
cdr3_nt: TGCGCCAGCAGCTTGGGGACAGGGCACCTTTCCTTC

j_call: TRBJ2-3
clone_size: -
d_call: TRBD1
v_call: TRBV15
cdr3_length: 16
cdr3_aa: CATSRDGGQTTDTQYF
cdr3_nt: TGTGCCACCAGCAGAGATGGGGGACAGACGACAGATACGCAGTATTTT

j_call: TRBJ1-1
clone_size: -
d_call: TRBD1
v_call: TRBV2
cdr3_length: 14
cdr3_aa: CASSGGQGVTEAFF
cdr3_nt: TGTGCCAGCAGTGGGGGGCAGGGGGTCACTGAAGCTTTCTTT

j_call: TRBJ2-3
clone_size: -
d_call: TRBD2
v_call: TRBV5-1
cdr3_length: 16
cdr3_aa: CASSLGTSGGTDTQYF
cdr3_nt: TGCGCCAGCAGCTTGGGGACTAGCGGGGGAACAGATACGCAGTATTTT

j_call: TRBJ1-1
clone_size: -
d_call: -
v_call: TRBV28
cdr3_length: 14
cdr3_aa: CASTSGQGNTEAFF
cdr3_nt: TGTGCCAGCACCTCTGGGCAGGGAAACACTGAAGCTTTCTTT

j_call: TRBJ1-5
clone_size: -
d_call: -
v_call: TRBV2
cdr3_length: 13
cdr3_aa: CASREGSNQPQHF
cdr3_nt: TGTGCCAGCAGGGAGGGGAGCAATCAGCCCCAGCATTTT

j_call: TRBJ1-1
clone_size: -
d_call: -
v_call: TRBV29-1
cdr3_length: 12
cdr3_aa: CSVKTDRTEAFF
cdr3_nt: TGCAGCGTTAAGACTGACAGAACTGAAGCTTTCTTT

j_call: TRBJ2-2
clone_size: -
d_call: -
v_call: TRBV9
cdr3_length: 19
cdr3_aa: CASSVGSMGGNPYTGELFF
cdr3_nt: TGTGCCAGCAGCGTAGGTAGCATGGGAGGAAACCCGTACACCGGGGAGCTGTTTTTT

j_call: TRBJ1-3
clone_size: -
d_call: -
v_call: TRBV18
cdr3_length: 14
cdr3_aa: CASSRTGSGNTIYF
cdr3_nt: TGTGCCAGCTCACGGACTGGCTCTGGAAACACCATATATTTT

j_call: TRBJ2-2
clone_size: -
d_call: TRBD2
v_call: TRBV27
cdr3_length: 16
cdr3_aa: CASSPPGSGNSGELFF
cdr3_nt: TGTGCCAGCAGTCCCCCCGGGAGCGGGAATTCCGGGGAGCTGTTTTTT

j_call: TRBJ2-2
clone_size: -
d_call: -
v_call: TRBV6-5
cdr3_length: 14
cdr3_aa: CASSYSGSTGELFF
cdr3_nt: TGTGCCAGCAGTTACTCGGGCTCCACCGGGGAGCTGTTTTTT

j_call: TRBJ2-7
clone_size: -
d_call: TRBD1
v_call: TRBV10-3
cdr3_length: 16
cdr3_aa: CAISERGGTGAHEQYF
cdr3_nt: TGTGCCATCAGTGAGAGGGGGGGGACAGGGGCCCACGAGCAGTACTTC

j_call: TRBJ1-1
clone_size: -
d_call: -
v_call: TRBV4-1
cdr3_length: 14
cdr3_aa: CASSSRQVNTEAFF
cdr3_nt: TGCGCCAGCAGCTCCCGACAGGTCAACACTGAAGCTTTCTTT

j_call: TRBJ2-3
clone_size: -
d_call: TRBD2
v_call: TRBV6-5
cdr3_length: 16
cdr3_aa: CASSYSAGERGDTQYF
cdr3_nt: TGTGCCAGCAGTTACTCCGCGGGAGAACGCGGAGATACGCAGTATTTT

j_call: TRBJ1-5
clone_size: -
d_call: TRBD1
v_call: TRBV30
cdr3_length: 14
cdr3_aa: CAWSVGTAIQPQHF
cdr3_nt: TGTGCCTGGAGTGTAGGGACAGCTATTCAGCCCCAGCATTTT

j_call: TRBJ1-1
clone_size: -
d_call: -
v_call: TRBV19
cdr3_length: 16
cdr3_aa: CASSIISAGGDTEAFF
cdr3_nt: TGTGCCAGTAGTATCATTTCGGCGGGCGGGGACACTGAAGCTTTCTTT

j_call: TRBJ2-2
clone_size: -
d_call: TRBD2
v_call: TRBV7-3
cdr3_length: 20
cdr3_aa: CASSRHPRTSGSSSTGELFF
cdr3_nt: TGTGCCAGCAGCCGACACCCTCGGACTAGCGGGAGTAGCAGCACCGGGGAGCTGTTTTTT

j_call: TRBJ1-1
clone_size: -
d_call: -
v_call: TRBV2
cdr3_length: 13
cdr3_aa: CASSALRNTEAFF
cdr3_nt: TGTGCCAGCAGTGCACTAAGGAACACTGAAGCTTTCTTT

j_call: TRBJ2-2
clone_size: -
d_call: -
v_call: TRBV6-2/TRBV6-3
cdr3_length: 15
cdr3_aa: CASSAGTQNTGELFF
cdr3_nt: TGTGCCAGCAGTGCCGGGACTCAGAACACCGGGGAGCTGTTTTTT

j_call: TRBJ2-3
clone_size: -
d_call: TRBD2
v_call: TRBV9
cdr3_length: 15
cdr3_aa: CASSHLTSGTDTQYF
cdr3_nt: TGTGCCAGCAGCCACTTGACTAGCGGCACAGATACGCAGTATTTT

j_call: TRBJ2-7
clone_size: -
d_call: -
v_call: TRBV7-3
cdr3_length: 14
cdr3_aa: CASSLKRAVGEQYF
cdr3_nt: TGTGCCAGCAGCTTAAAGCGGGCGGTTGGCGAGCAGTACTTC

j_call: TRBJ2-3
clone_size: -
d_call: TRBD1
v_call: TRBV7-3
cdr3_length: 14
cdr3_aa: CASSPQGGTDTQYF
cdr3_nt: TGTGCCAGCAGCCCTCAGGGGGGCACAGATACGCAGTATTTT

j_call: TRBJ2-1
clone_size: -
d_call: TRBD2
v_call: TRBV3-1/TRBV3-2
cdr3_length: 15
cdr3_aa: CASSQGASGSNEQFF
cdr3_nt: TGTGCCAGCAGCCAAGGGGCTAGCGGGAGCAATGAGCAGTTCTTC

j_call: TRBJ2-7
clone_size: -
d_call: -
v_call: TRBV7-6
cdr3_length: 11
cdr3_aa: CASSSTNEQYF
cdr3_nt: TGTGCCAGCAGCTCTACCAACGAGCAGTACTTC

j_call: TRBJ1-4
clone_size: -
d_call: -
v_call: TRBV2
cdr3_length: 13
cdr3_aa: CASSERRGEKLFF
cdr3_nt: TGTGCCAGCAGTGAAAGGCGGGGGGAAAAACTGTTTTTT

j_call: TRBJ2-3
clone_size: -
d_call: TRBD2
v_call: TRBV27
cdr3_length: 15
cdr3_aa: CASSPIAGGADTQYF
cdr3_nt: TGTGCCAGCAGTCCTATAGCGGGAGGGGCAGATACGCAGTATTTT

j_call: TRBJ2-3
clone_size: -
d_call: TRBD1
v_call: TRBV24-1
cdr3_length: 16
cdr3_aa: CATSGMTGLYTDTQYF
cdr3_nt: TGTGCCACCAGTGGAATGACAGGGCTGTACACAGATACGCAGTATTTT

j_call: TRBJ2-5
clone_size: -
d_call: TRBD2
v_call: TRBV6-5
cdr3_length: 15
cdr3_aa: CASSRLAEGQETQYF
cdr3_nt: TGTGCCAGCAGCCGACTAGCGGAGGGGCAAGAGACCCAGTACTTC

j_call: TRBJ1-1
clone_size: -
d_call: -
v_call: TRBV6-1
cdr3_length: 16
cdr3_aa: CASSDWQGLMNTEAFF
cdr3_nt: TGTGCCAGCAGTGATTGGCAGGGCCTCATGAACACTGAAGCTTTCTTT

j_call: TRBJ2-3
clone_size: -
d_call: -
v_call: TRBV6-5
cdr3_length: 11
cdr3_aa: CASSLGDTQYF
cdr3_nt: TGTGCCAGCTCACTTGGAGATACGCAGTATTTT

j_call: TRBJ1-2
clone_size: -
d_call: TRBD1
v_call: TRBV28
cdr3_length: 13
cdr3_aa: CASRQGAGYGYTF
cdr3_nt: TGTGCCAGCAGACAGGGGGCGGGCTATGGCTACACCTTC

j_call: TRBJ2-7
clone_size: -
d_call: TRBD1
v_call: TRBV12-3/TRBV12-4
cdr3_length: 13
cdr3_aa: CASSPGTGYEQYF
cdr3_nt: TGTGCCAGCAGTCCCGGGACAGGTTACGAGCAGTACTTC

j_call: TRBJ2-5
clone_size: -
d_call: TRBD1
v_call: TRBV30
cdr3_length: 14
cdr3_aa: CAWSAGTAGETQYF
cdr3_nt: TGTGCCTGGAGTGCAGGGACAGCAGGGGAGACCCAGTACTTC

j_call: TRBJ2-3
clone_size: once
d_call: TRBD2
v_call: TRBV7-3
cdr3_length: 15
cdr3_aa: CASSRGTSGTDTQYF
cdr3_nt: TGTGCCAGCAGCCGAGGGACTAGCGGGACAGATACGCAGTATTTT

j_call: TRBJ2-1
clone_size: -
d_call: -
v_call: TRBV19
cdr3_length: 16
cdr3_aa: CASSPSGSSSYNEQFF
cdr3_nt: TGTGCCAGTAGTCCGAGCGGGTCCTCCTCCTACAATGAGCAGTTCTTC

j_call: TRBJ2-1
clone_size: -
d_call: -
v_call: TRBV25-1
cdr3_length: 12
cdr3_aa: CASTLGGLGPFF
cdr3_nt: TGTGCCAGCACCCTTGGAGGGCTAGGGCCGTTCTTC

j_call: TRBJ1-5
clone_size: once
d_call: -
v_call: TRBV19
cdr3_length: 12
cdr3_aa: CASRDSNQPQHF
cdr3_nt: TGTGCCAGTCGCGATAGCAATCAGCCCCAGCATTTT

j_call: TRBJ2-1
clone_size: -
d_call: TRBD2
v_call: TRBV6-5
cdr3_length: 13
cdr3_aa: CASSRGLAGGQFF
cdr3_nt: TGTGCCAGCAGCCGCGGACTAGCGGGAGGGCAGTTCTTC

j_call: TRBJ2-7
clone_size: -
d_call: -
v_call: TRBV27
cdr3_length: 14
cdr3_aa: CASSLGGSSYEQYF
cdr3_nt: TGTGCCAGCAGTTTAGGAGGGAGCTCCTACGAGCAGTACTTC

j_call: TRBJ2-1
clone_size: few
d_call: TRBD1
v_call: TRBV7-3
cdr3_length: 16
cdr3_aa: CASSTVGQGSYNEQFF
cdr3_nt: TGTGCCAGCAGCACGGTGGGACAGGGGTCCTACAATGAGCAGTTCTTC

j_call: TRBJ2-2
clone_size: once
d_call: -
v_call: TRBV6-5
cdr3_length: 15
cdr3_aa: CASMPAGKNTGELFF
cdr3_nt: TGTGCCAGCATGCCGGCAGGCAAGAACACCGGGGAGCTGTTTTTT

j_call: TRBJ2-3
clone_size: -
d_call: -
v_call: TRBV4-1
cdr3_length: 17
cdr3_aa: CASSQDRAGTSTDTQYF
cdr3_nt: TGCGCCAGCAGCCAAGATCGAGCGGGCACTAGCACAGATACGCAGTATTTT

j_call: TRBJ2-3
clone_size: -
d_call: TRBD1
v_call: TRBV6-6
cdr3_length: 15
cdr3_aa: CASRPRDRGTDTQYF
cdr3_nt: TGTGCCAGCAGACCCCGGGACAGGGGCACAGATACGCAGTATTTT

j_call: TRBJ1-2
clone_size: -
d_call: -
v_call: TRBV27
cdr3_length: 13
cdr3_aa: CASRLGAGNGYTF
cdr3_nt: TGTGCCAGCAGGTTGGGGGCAGGCAATGGCTACACCTTC

j_call: TRBJ2-3
clone_size: -
d_call: TRBD1
v_call: TRBV7-9
cdr3_length: 14
cdr3_aa: CASSPTGLGDTQYF
cdr3_nt: TGTGCCAGCAGCCCGACAGGGCTAGGAGATACGCAGTATTTT

j_call: TRBJ1-6
clone_size: -
d_call: -
v_call: TRBV7-9
cdr3_length: 14
cdr3_aa: CASSQDSNNSPLHF
cdr3_nt: TGTGCCAGCAGCCAGGACAGCAATAATTCACCCCTCCACTTT

j_call: TRBJ2-5
clone_size: -
d_call: -
v_call: TRBV7-2
cdr3_length: 14
cdr3_aa: CASSLVRGQETQYF
cdr3_nt: TGTGCCAGCAGCTTAGTAAGAGGGCAAGAGACCCAGTACTTC

j_call: TRBJ2-1
clone_size: -
d_call: -
v_call: TRBV7-9
cdr3_length: 11
cdr3_aa: CASSPRYEQFF
cdr3_nt: TGTGCCAGCAGCCCTAGATATGAGCAGTTCTTC

j_call: TRBJ1-3
clone_size: -
d_call: -
v_call: TRBV19
cdr3_length: 15
cdr3_aa: CASSSGLGAGNTIYF
cdr3_nt: TGTGCCAGTAGTTCCGGGCTCGGGGCTGGAAACACCATATATTTT